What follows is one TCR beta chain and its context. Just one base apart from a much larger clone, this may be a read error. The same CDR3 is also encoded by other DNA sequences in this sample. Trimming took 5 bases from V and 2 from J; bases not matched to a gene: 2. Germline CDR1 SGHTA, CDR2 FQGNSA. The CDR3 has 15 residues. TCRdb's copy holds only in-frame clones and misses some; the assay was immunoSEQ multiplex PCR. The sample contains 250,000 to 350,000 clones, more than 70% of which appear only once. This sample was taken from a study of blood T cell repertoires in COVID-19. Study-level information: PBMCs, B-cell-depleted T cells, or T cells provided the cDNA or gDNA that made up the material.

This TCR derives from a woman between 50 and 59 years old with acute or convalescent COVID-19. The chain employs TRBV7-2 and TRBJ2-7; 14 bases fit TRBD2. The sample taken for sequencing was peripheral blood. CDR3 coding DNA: TGTGCCAGCAGCCTGGGACTAGCGGGAGCCTACGAGCAGTACTTC. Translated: CASSLGLAGAYEQYF.